A selection of T cell receptor beta chains follows, all from one sample in a study of Graves' ophthalmopathy and Graves' hyperthyroidism. TCRdb itself ran the multiplex PCR reads through MiXCR, one entry per CDR3 protein. Seen here are almost 750,000 distinct CDR3 sequences, roughly two fifths observed once, and the top ten hold 35% to 55%. Sequencing was carried out using peripheral blood. All receptors derive from an adult man with Graves' ophthalmopathy. CDR3s include the opening cysteine and the closing phenylalanine or tryptophan.

cdr3_aa: CASSERTPGIGNTIYF
v_call: TRBV2
j_call: TRBJ1-3

cdr3_aa: CSARAGRGWEQYF
v_call: TRBV20-1
j_call: TRBJ2-7

cdr3_aa: CASSGGQFSYEQYF
v_call: TRBV9
j_call: TRBJ2-7

cdr3_aa: CASSPAPSYEQYF
v_call: TRBV9
j_call: TRBJ2-7

cdr3_aa: CSVWGSLTGELFF
v_call: TRBV29-1
j_call: TRBJ2-2

cdr3_aa: CAISESGRAQIF
v_call: TRBV10-3
j_call: TRBJ1-6

cdr3_aa: CASSPLAGGSDTQYF
v_call: TRBV19
j_call: TRBJ2-3

cdr3_aa: CASFEMGPEQFF
v_call: TRBV2
j_call: -

cdr3_aa: CAPGVTGTDYGYTF
v_call: TRBV15
j_call: TRBJ1-2

cdr3_aa: CASSLIVTPDTEAFF
v_call: TRBV7-2
j_call: TRBJ1-1

cdr3_aa: CSASEGRAYEQYF
v_call: TRBV20-1
j_call: TRBJ2-7

cdr3_aa: CASSEAGGARSPLHF
v_call: TRBV2
j_call: TRBJ1-6

cdr3_aa: CASSYRGLDNSPFHF
v_call: TRBV2
j_call: TRBJ1-6

cdr3_aa: CSAVRGTSGQETQYF
v_call: TRBV20-1
j_call: TRBJ2-5

cdr3_aa: CSAPRAGLNTEAFF
v_call: TRBV20-1
j_call: TRBJ1-1

cdr3_aa: CASDGLYGYTF
v_call: TRBV7-9
j_call: TRBJ1-2

cdr3_aa: CASSVRDRPNSPLHF
v_call: TRBV24-1
j_call: TRBJ1-6

cdr3_aa: CASSPIGTSNSPLHF
v_call: TRBV9
j_call: TRBJ1-6

cdr3_aa: CASSQVEGPNTEAFF
v_call: TRBV4-3
j_call: TRBJ1-1

cdr3_aa: CASTPGPSQYF
v_call: TRBV2
j_call: TRBJ2-5

cdr3_aa: CASSYLPMQGGVEQYF
v_call: TRBV12-3/TRBV12-4
j_call: TRBJ2-7

cdr3_aa: CASSKLPTGRQEEAFF
v_call: TRBV19
j_call: TRBJ1-1

cdr3_aa: CASSPSRGRNTEAFF
v_call: TRBV11-2
j_call: TRBJ1-1